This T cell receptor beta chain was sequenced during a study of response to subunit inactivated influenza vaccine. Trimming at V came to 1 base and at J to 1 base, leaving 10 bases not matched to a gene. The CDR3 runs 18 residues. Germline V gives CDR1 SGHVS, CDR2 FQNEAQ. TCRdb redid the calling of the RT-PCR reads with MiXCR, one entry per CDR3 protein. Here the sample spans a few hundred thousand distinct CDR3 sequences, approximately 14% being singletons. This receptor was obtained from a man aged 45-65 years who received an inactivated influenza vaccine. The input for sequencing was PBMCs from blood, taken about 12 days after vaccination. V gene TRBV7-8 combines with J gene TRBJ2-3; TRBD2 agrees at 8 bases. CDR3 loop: CASSLGPGLAGRTDTQYF. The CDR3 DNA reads TGTGCCAGCAGCTTAGGCCCCGGGCTAGCGGGCCGCACAGATACGCAGTATTTT.